These T cell receptor beta chains were read from a single sample in a study of shared clonotypes between healthy human individuals. Generated by immunoSEQ multiplex PCR, the TCRdb table keeps only in-frame clones and is missing some. The table includes roughly 1.4 million clones, approximately 98.5% detected once. Input material: naive CD4+ T cells sorted from blood. The receptors come from a man aged 25 to 40 in good health. The CDR3 runs from the conserved cysteine through the conserved F or W. A D gene is named only where the DNA matches it firmly. Only part of the rows carry a size: once, few, many, or a class if the clone is expanded.

TRBD1,.,TRBJ2-7,TRBV28,TGTGCCAGCAGTTTAGCCAGACAGGGCTCCTACGAGCAGTACTTC,CASSLARQGSYEQYF
TRBD1,.,TRBJ2-7,TRBV7-6,TGTGCCAGCAGCTTATCGGCCGGGACAGGGGAAGTGCAGTACTTC,CASSLSAGTGEVQYF
.,.,TRBJ2-3,TRBV6-1,TGTGCCAGCACCCCCGCCCTCACAGATACGCAGTATTTT,CASTPALTDTQYF
TRBD1,.,TRBJ1-2,TRBV27,TGTGCCAGCACTACAAGGGGACAGGGAGGGCACTATGGCTACACCTTC,CASTTRGQGGHYGYTF
TRBD1,once,TRBJ2-5,TRBV27,TGTGCCAGCAGTTCCGACAGGGTGGACCAAGAGACCCAGTACTTC,CASSSDRVDQETQYF
.,.,TRBJ1-1,TRBV29-1,TGCAGCGTTGTTCAGGGTCACACTGAAGCTTTCTTT,CSVVQGHTEAFF
TRBD1,.,TRBJ2-7,TRBV10-3,TGTGCCATCAGTGGACAGGGGGCCTTAATTGAGCAGTACTTC,CAISGQGALIEQYF
.,.,TRBJ2-7,TRBV6-6,TGTGCCAGCAGTTACGGACTTCCCCCCTACGAGCAGTACTTC,CASSYGLPPYEQYF
.,.,TRBJ2-7,TRBV4-3,TGCGCCAGCAGCCAAAACAGGGCCTCCTACGAGCAGTACTTC,CASSQNRASYEQYF
TRBD2,.,TRBJ2-3,TRBV10-2,TGCGCCAGCAGTGGCCTAGCGGGAGTCCCAGATACGCAGTATTTT,CASSGLAGVPDTQYF
TRBD1,.,TRBJ2-1,TRBV4-3,TGCGCCAGCAGCCAACCCGACAGGGGGTACAATGAGCAGTTCTTC,CASSQPDRGYNEQFF
TRBD2,.,TRBJ2-3,TRBV15,TGTGCCACCAGCAGACCTGTCGGCGGGGGTACAGATACGCAGTATTTT,CATSRPVGGGTDTQYF
.,.,TRBJ2-2,TRBV11-2,TGTGCCAGCAGCTTATTCAGGAGAAACACCGGGGAGCTGTTTTTT,CASSLFRRNTGELFF
.,once,TRBJ2-3,TRBV18,TGTGCCAGCTCGCTTTCGACCGATTCAACAGATACGCAGTATTTT,CASSLSTDSTDTQYF
.,.,TRBJ1-5,TRBV19,TGTGCCAGTACCGGTGGGGCAGGGATTGGCAATCAGCCCCAGCATTTT,CASTGGAGIGNQPQHF
.,.,TRBJ1-4,TRBV19,TGTGCCAGTAGTGTAGGCCGGCGGGGGGAAAAACTGTTTTTT,CASSVGRRGEKLFF
.,.,TRBJ1-3,TRBV28,TGTGCCAGCAGTTTAGAGAGAGCCTCTGGAAACACCATATATTTT,CASSLERASGNTIYF
.,.,TRBJ2-7,TRBV19,TGTGCCAGTAGTAGGCGGGAATACTACGAGCAGTACTTC,CASSRREYYEQYF
.,.,TRBJ2-1,TRBV7-2,TGTGCCAGCAGCTTAGTTAAGAGCTCCTACAATGAGCAGTTCTTC,CASSLVKSSYNEQFF
.,.,TRBJ2-7,TRBV2,TGTGCCAGCACTCTAAAGGGGCAAGATACGACCTACGAGCAGTACTTC,CASTLKGQDTTYEQYF
TRBD1,.,TRBJ2-6,TRBV7-9,TGTGCCAGCAGCTGGGACAGGGCTTTTGGGGCCAACGTCCTGACTTTC,CASSWDRAFGANVLTF
.,.,TRBJ2-1,TRBV21-1,TGTGCCAGCAGCAAAGTCGAGACTAGACTAACCAATGAGCAGTTCTTC,CASSKVETRLTNEQFF
.,.,TRBJ2-1,TRBV7-9,TGTGCCAGCAGCTTGCCTCGGGACTCCCCCAATGAGCAGTTCTTC,CASSLPRDSPNEQFF
.,.,TRBJ2-3,TRBV5-1,TGCGCCAGCAGCTTGACGGTGGCAGGCACAGATACGCAGTATTTT,CASSLTVAGTDTQYF
.,.,TRBJ2-5,TRBV5-1,TGCGCCAGCAGCTTCAACGGGCCAGGGTGGACGGAGACCCAGTACTTC,CASSFNGPGWTETQYF
.,.,TRBJ2-5,TRBV14,TGTGCCAGCAGCCAATTCGGGGCGAAGGCAGAGACCCAGTACTTC,CASSQFGAKAETQYF
.,.,TRBJ1-5,TRBV28,TGTGCCAGCAGTTTAAGGCAGCCCCAGCATTTT,CASSLRQPQHF
.,once,TRBJ2-2,TRBV5-1,TGCGCCAGCAGCCGTCTGGGTGGGGAGCTGTTTTTT,CASSRLGGELFF
.,.,TRBJ2-7,TRBV20-1,TGCAGTGCTAGCTGGGAAAACGAGCAGTACTTC,CSASWENEQYF